This entry features one T cell receptor beta chain sequence. The data were taken from a study of blood T cells in healthy people across ages. The V and J ends lost 4 bases and 8 bases respectively, with 19 bases between them. Germline V gene data show CDR1 as SGDLS and CDR2 as YYNGEE. The length of the CDR3 is 15 residues. Sample-barcoded 5' priming and a J-beta primer mix drove a second PCR of about 7 to 12 cycles. With 12 random nucleotides, a template-switch adaptor tagged each individual cDNA molecule. TCRdb called the 5' RACE reads again in MiXCR, with one record for every CDR3 protein. The data hold almost 550,000 distinct CDR3 sequences, with approximately 25% observed a single time. These data were also filed under a second study, of T cells of mothers and their children. Per that study: Over 9.5 million reads per mother and roughly 3 million per child were obtained. Slightly higher but non-significant overlap marked related mother-child pairs versus unrelated pairs.

Sequences were obtained from blood. The source is a boy younger than 18 in good health. The chain couples TRBV9 to TRBJ2-4; tentatively, D is TRBD2 (6 bases). The CDR3 nucleotides read TGTGCCAGCAGCCCTAGGACCGGGAGTGGGGACATTCAGTACTTC. This gives the protein CASSPRTGSGDIQYF.